Listed here are 29 T cell receptor beta chains from one sample, sequenced in a study of cytomegalovirus exposure and HLA in healthy donors. Researchers ran the PCR with 60 Vbeta and 13 Jbeta primers. The protocol was immunoSEQ multiplex PCR, while the TCRdb copy is restricted to in-frame clones and leaves out a portion. The sample includes about 120,000 clones, around 86% of them seen just once. Sequenced input: PBMCs. Source of these receptors: a woman aged 30 to 39 in good health and CMV-seronegative.

The gene calls are TRBV5-1 and TRBJ2-7; TRBD1 might be the D (5 bases). The germline V gene encodes CDR1 SGHRS and CDR2 YFSETQ. Trimming cost V 2 bases and J 1 base, with 7 bases left between them. The CDR3 totals 13 residues. The CDR3 protein is CASSFQGSYEQYF. The CDR3 DNA reads TGCGCCAGCAGCTTTCAGGGTTCCTACGAGCAGTACTTC. The entire variable domain, with the rest obtained from reference TRBV5-1 and TRBJ2-7, is as follows: KAGVTQTPRYLIKTRGQQVTLSCSPISGHRSVSWYQQTPGQGLQFLFEYFSETQRNKGNFPGRFSGRQFSNSRSEMNVSTLELGDSALYLCASSFQGSYEQYFGPGTRLTVT.

The chain has TRBV5-1 and TRBJ2-2; 13 bases agree with TRBD2. J lost 5 bases, V lost 0 bases, and 4 bases had no gene match. This CDR3 comprises 17 residues. Germline V gives CDR1 SGHRS, CDR2 YFSETQ. CDR3 nucleotides: TGCGCCAGCAGCTTGGGGACTAGCGGGAGAGGAACCGGGGAGCTGTTTTTT. It yields the protein CASSLGTSGRGTGELFF.

There are a few counts of this clone. The chain combines TRBV19 with TRBJ2-7, with D tentatively TRBD2 (6 bases). Trimming shortened V by 9 bases and J by 3 bases, and 12 bases separated the two germline ends. The CDR3 totals 12 residues. Germline-derived CDR1 and CDR2 are LNHDA and SQIVND (reference sequence). CDR3 sequence reads: CASRLVGYEQYF. CDR3 coding DNA: TGTGCCAGCAGACTAGTTGGCTACGAGCAGTACTTC.

This chain connects TRBV11-2 to TRBJ2-7, with D perhaps matching TRBD2 (6 bases). The V end lost 2 bases, the J end lost 0 bases, and 17 bases lay between the germline ends. The CDR3 has 17 amino acids. Germline V gene lookup returns CDR1 SGHAT and CDR2 FQNNGV. The CDR3, as DNA: TGTGCCAGCAGCTTATTATCTGGGACTCCGAGCTCCTACGAGCAGTACTTC. Amino acids: CASSLLSGTPSSYEQYF.

This clone has only a few counts. CDR3 in amino acids: CASSPWTSGYYEQYF. The CDR3 bases are TGTGCCAGCAGTCCCTGGACTAGTGGATACTACGAGCAGTACTTC. The rearrangement joins TRBV6-1 to TRBJ2-7; 7 nucleotides match TRBD2. The germline CDR1 and CDR2 sequences are MNHNS and SASEGT. The V gene end was trimmed by 5 bases and the J gene end by 3 bases; junction bases not matched to a gene: 10. The CDR3 is 15 amino acids.

This CDR3 is CASSSTQGGAIHEQFF. The DNA of the CDR3 is TGTGCCAGCAGTTCTACTCAGGGGGGCGCAATCCATGAGCAGTTCTTC. The chain couples TRBV7-9 to TRBJ2-1; D is possibly TRBD1 (7 bases). Per germline, CDR1 SEHNR and CDR2 FQNEAQ (reference sequence). This CDR3 spans 16 amino acids. Trimming pared 6 bases from V and 8 bases from J, leaving 23 bases between. The entire variable domain, with the rest obtained from reference TRBV7-9 and TRBJ2-1, is as follows: DTGVSQNPRHKITKRGQNVTFRCDPISEHNRLYWYRQTLGQGPEFLTYFQNEAQLEKSRLLSDRFSAERPKGSFSTLEIQRTEQGDSAMYLCASSSTQGGAIHEQFFGPGTRLTVL.

CDR3 region: CASSSTGTGYLPQHF. The DNA of the CDR3 is TGTGCCAGCAGTTCAACCGGGACAGGGTATCTGCCCCAGCATTTT. The chain uses TRBV28 and TRBJ1-5; 9 bases line up with TRBD1. The CDR3 is made up of 15 amino acids. Unmatched junction bases numbered 10, after V lost 4 bases and J lost 9 bases. Germline V lookup: CDR1 MDHEN, CDR2 SYDVKM.

This chain links TRBV20-1 with TRBJ2-1; D is uncertain. V was trimmed by 1 base and J by 5 bases, leaving 3 bases between them. Looked up from germline, CDR1 is DFQATT and CDR2 is SNEGSKA (reference sequence). The CDR3 loop spans 11 amino acids. The DNA for the CDR3 is TGCAGTGCTAGAGTTAACAATGAGCAGTTCTTC. Translating it yields CSARVNNEQFF.

V gene TRBV4-3 combines with J gene TRBJ2-2; tentative D call: TRBD2 (6 bases). The ends were cut back, 4 bases at V and 7 bases at J, with 16 bases in the middle. This CDR3 comprises 15 residues. Germline V gene data show CDR1 as LGHNA and CDR2 as YSLEER. The CDR3 sequence is CASSLSGLGGGELFF. As DNA, the CDR3 is TGCGCCAGCAGCCTTAGCGGACTCGGGGGCGGGGAGCTGTTTTTT.

This chain connects TRBV6-5 to TRBJ2-6; tentatively, D is TRBD2 (6 bases). Germline CDR1 and CDR2: MNHEY and SVGAGI. The V and J ends lost 7 bases and 5 bases respectively, with 12 bases between them. This CDR3 is 14 amino acids long. The CDR3 loop reads CASTTRGRANVLTF. The CDR3 DNA reads as TGTGCCAGCACCACCCGGGGGAGGGCCAACGTCCTGACTTTC.

V and J are TRBV29-1 and TRBJ2-5, with D possibly being TRBD1 (5 bases). Trimming removed 7 bases at V and 8 bases at J, with 14 bases between. The CDR3 is 11 amino acids. Germline V gives CDR1 SQVTM, CDR2 ANQGSEA. Here the CDR3 reads CSADNQVTQYF. CDR3 bases: TGCAGCGCGGACAATCAAGTTACCCAGTACTTC. The full variable domain, completed using reference TRBV29-1 and TRBJ2-5, is SAVISQKPSRDICQRGTSLTIQCQVDSQVTMMFWYRQQPGQSLTLIATANQGSEATYESGFVIDKFPISRPNLTFSTLTVSNMSPEDSSIYLCSADNQVTQYFGPGTRLLVL.

This rearrangement joins TRBV6-1 to TRBJ1-2; no reliable D call. This CDR3 contains 14 residues. Per the germline V gene, CDR1 is MNHNS and CDR2 is SASEGT. Trimming took 1 base from V and 8 from J, leaving 14 bases between them. CDR3 bases: TGTGCCAGCAGTGAAGTTTGGCGGTCCGGGGGCTACACCTTC. Amino acid sequence: CASSEVWRSGGYTF.

V gene TRBV9 combines with J gene TRBJ1-3; maybe TRBD1 (5 bases). The CDR3 extends over 15 amino acids. Germline V gene lookup returns CDR1 SGDLS and CDR2 YYNGEE. Between the trimmed V and J ends, which lost 4 bases and 0 bases, there was a span of 11 bases. The CDR3 DNA is TGTGCCAGCAGCACCGACAGTTTCTCTGGAAACACCATATATTTT. It codes for CASSTDSFSGNTIYF.

The V gene is TRBV10-2, the J gene TRBJ1-5; D remains unclear. The V gene lost 7 bases and the J gene lost 9 bases, with 13 bases spanning the gap. CDR3 length: 12 amino acids. Germline lookup yields CDR1 WSHSY and CDR2 SAAADI. Here the CDR3 DNA reads TGCGCCAGCACCGAAAGAGGTAGGCCCCAGCATTTT. It codes for CASTERGRPQHF.

The chain has TRBV10-1 and TRBJ1-3; weak D call: TRBD1 (5 bases). The CDR3 spans 16 residues. Per germline, CDR1 WNHNN and CDR2 SYGVQD (reference sequence). V lost 0 bases to trimming and J lost 0 bases, with 9 bases between them. CDR3 amino acids: CASSESAGHSGNTIYF. The DNA of the CDR3 is TGCGCCAGCAGTGAGTCGGCAGGACACTCTGGAAACACCATATATTTT.

The chain is built from TRBV10-1 and TRBJ2-7, with 13 bases aligning to TRBD2. CDR3 length: 16 residues. The germline CDR1 and CDR2 sequences are WNHNN and SYGVQD (reference sequence). The junction had 6 bases not matched to a gene; V was cut back by 0 bases and J by 7 bases. Here the CDR3 reads CASSESSGLAGVEQYF. Here the CDR3 DNA reads TGCGCCAGCAGTGAGTCATCAGGACTAGCGGGAGTTGAGCAGTACTTC.

This clone was counted only a few times. V is TRBV7-2 and J is TRBJ1-5, with a weak D call TRBD1 (5 bases). Germline V lookup: CDR1 SGHTA, CDR2 FQGNSA. The CDR3 covers 16 residues. Trimming removed 2 bases at V and 4 bases at J, with 15 bases between. The DNA of the CDR3 is TGTGCCAGCAGCTTATGGGGGGGAGGGGCAAATCAGCCCCAGCATTTT. This codes for CASSLWGGGANQPQHF.

The chain has TRBV5-1 and TRBJ2-1, with TRBD2 matching over 8 bases. The germline gives CDR1 SGHRS, CDR2 YFSETQ. This CDR3 spans 14 amino acids. Unmatched junction bases numbered 1, after V lost 1 base and J lost 4 bases. The DNA for the CDR3 is TGCGCCAGCAGCTTGCGGGAGGGATACAATGAGCAGTTCTTC. This translates into CASSLREGYNEQFF.

V gene TRBV27 combines with J gene TRBJ2-1, with 10 bases fitting TRBD2. CDR1 and CDR2 (germline): MNHEY, SMNVEV (reference sequence). With V trimmed by 5 bases and J by 1 base, 5 bases remained unmatched. This CDR3 comprises 16 residues. The CDR3: CASSILAGASYNEQFF. In DNA form, the CDR3 reads TGTGCCAGCAGTATCCTAGCGGGAGCGTCCTACAATGAGCAGTTCTTC.

The genes are TRBV4-1 and TRBJ2-7; 8 nucleotides agree with TRBD1. V shed 2 bases, J shed 3 bases, and the junction held 3 bases outside the gene matches. This CDR3 region has 14 residues. Germline V gene data show CDR1 as MGHRA and CDR2 as YSYEKL. This CDR3 reads CASSQRQGNYEQYF. The CDR3 nucleotides are TGCGCCAGCAGCCAAAGACAGGGGAACTACGAGCAGTACTTC.

The chain joins TRBV7-6 to TRBJ2-5, with 9 bases lining up with TRBD1. The tail of the sequence fits TRBJ2-7 better, so the J call may be wrong. Germline V CDR1 and CDR2: SGHVS, FNYEAQ. The CDR3 runs 14 residues. The CDR3 here is CASSSGTGLGEQYF. For the CDR3, the DNA is TGTGCCAGCAGCTCCGGGACAGGGTTGGGCGAGCAGTACTTC.

V gene TRBV6-5 combines with J gene TRBJ1-4; TRBD1 is a possible D gene (5 bases). The ends were cut back, 6 bases at V and 4 bases at J, with 9 bases in the middle. CDR1 is MNHEY and CDR2 is SVGAGI in the germline V gene. This CDR3 spans 13 amino acids. CDR3 sequence: CASSRAYNEKLFF. DNA for the CDR3: TGTGCCAGCAGCAGGGCCTATAATGAAAAACTGTTTTTT.

The V call is TRBV7-9, the J call TRBJ2-1; 10 bases map to TRBD2. Trimming removed 3 bases from V and 5 bases from J; junction bases left unmatched: 1. Per germline, CDR1 SEHNR and CDR2 FQNEAQ (reference sequence). The CDR3 spans 14 residues. The CDR3 DNA follows: TGTGCCAGCAGCTTCACTAGCGGGAACAATGAGCAGTTCTTC. Protein product: CASSFTSGNNEQFF. Full variable domain (remainder filled in from reference TRBV7-9 and TRBJ2-1): DTGVSQNPRHKITKRGQNVTFRCDPISEHNRLYWYRQTLGQGPEFLTYFQNEAQLEKSRLLSDRFSAERPKGSFSTLEIQRTEQGDSAMYLCASSFTSGNNEQFFGPGTRLTVL.

The J gene is TRBJ2-5, the V gene TRBV14; D remains unclear. Germline V gene lookup returns CDR1 SGHDN and CDR2 FVKESK. The CDR3 runs to 13 residues. Trimming shortened V by 4 bases and J by 2 bases, and 8 bases separated the two germline ends. In DNA, the CDR3 is TGTGCCAGCAGCCGAACAAATCAAGAGACCCAGTACTTC. Amino acid sequence: CASSRTNQETQYF.

The chain links TRBV7-9 to TRBJ2-1; unclear D gene. The CDR3 is 13 residues long. V was shortened by 7 bases and J by 8 bases, with 15 bases between the two germline ends. Germline CDR1 SEHNR, CDR2 FQNEAQ (reference sequence). DNA for the CDR3: TGTGCCAGCACCGAATCACCCCGAGATGAGCAGTTCTTC. This translates into CASTESPRDEQFF. Full variable domain (missing parts from reference TRBV7-9 and TRBJ2-1): DTGVSQNPRHKITKRGQNVTFRCDPISEHNRLYWYRQTLGQGPEFLTYFQNEAQLEKSRLLSDRFSAERPKGSFSTLEIQRTEQGDSAMYLCASTESPRDEQFFGPGTRLTVL.

The chain combines TRBV9 with TRBJ2-1; tentative D call: TRBD2 (5 bases). The CDR3 contains 14 residues. Trimming took off 0 bases at V and 8 bases at J, with 12 bases between the two ends. Per germline, CDR1 SGDLS and CDR2 YYNGEE. CDR3 DNA sequence: TGTGCCAGCAGCGTAGACCTAGCTTTGCATGAGCAGTTCTTC. This translates into CASSVDLALHEQFF.

CDR3 in DNA: TGTGCCTGGAGTGTCGGATCCGACGGGGTTCCCCAGCATTTT. It translates to CAWSVGSDGVPQHF. This chain uses TRBV30 with TRBJ1-5; D is undetermined. CDR1 is GTSNPN and CDR2 is SVGIG in the germline V gene (reference sequence). Trimming removed 0 bases from V and 10 bases from J, with 16 bases in between. CDR3 length: 14 amino acids.

CDR3 nucleotides: TGTGCCAGCAGCGCAGTCGATCGTGATACGCAGTATTTT. Translation: CASSAVDRDTQYF. The chain recombines TRBV9 with TRBJ2-3; D ambiguous. The CDR3 totals 13 residues. V lost 3 bases and J lost 6, with 11 bases in between. Germline CDR1 and CDR2: SGDLS and YYNGEE.

V and J are TRBV7-3 and TRBJ2-3, with 7 positions matching TRBD2. This CDR3 has 16 residues. The V gene end was trimmed by 5 bases and the J gene end by 2 bases; junction bases not matched to a gene: 10. The V gene's germline CDR1 is SGHTA and CDR2 FQGTGA. The DNA of the CDR3 is TGTGCCAGCAGCGTCCTGCCCAGCGGGAACACAGATACGCAGTATTTT. Encoded protein: CASSVLPSGNTDTQYF. The variable domain in full, completed from reference TRBV7-3 and TRBJ2-3, reads GAGVSQTPSNKVTEKGKYVELRCDPISGHTALYWYRQSLGQGPEFLIYFQGTGAADDSGLPNDRFFAVRPEGSVSTLKIQRTERGDSAVYLCASSVLPSGNTDTQYFGPGTRLTVL.